The 2 T cell receptor beta chains listed next were all sequenced from one sample in a study of blood T cell repertoires in COVID-19. Clones were read by immunoSEQ multiplex PCR, and TCRdb kept only the in-frame ones, dropping some. The sample holds some 240,000 clones; approximately 85% are singletons and the top ten take 2% to 3%. The specimen sequenced was peripheral blood. The origin of the receptors is a woman aged 70 to 79 with COVID-19, enrolled during active disease.

V is TRBV19 and J is TRBJ2-3; 7 bases line up with TRBD1. CDR3 length: 13 amino acids. Germline V gives CDR1 LNHDA, CDR2 SQIVND (reference sequence). Germline trimming cut 7 bases from V and 4 bases from J; bases unmatched to any gene: 5. CDR3 sequence: CASTTGAADTQYF. In DNA form, the CDR3 reads TGTGCCAGTACTACAGGGGCGGCAGATACGCAGTATTTT.

The J gene is TRBJ1-1, the V gene TRBV7-9; a weak D match, TRBD1 (6 bases). Trimming removed 5 bases at V and 2 bases at J, with 15 bases between. Germline assignment: CDR1 SEHNR and CDR2 FQNEAQ (reference sequence). The CDR3 extends over 15 amino acids. CDR3 nucleotides: TGTGCCAGCAGCCAAACACCAGGGGCCAACACTGAAGCTTTCTTT. This encodes CASSQTPGANTEAFF.